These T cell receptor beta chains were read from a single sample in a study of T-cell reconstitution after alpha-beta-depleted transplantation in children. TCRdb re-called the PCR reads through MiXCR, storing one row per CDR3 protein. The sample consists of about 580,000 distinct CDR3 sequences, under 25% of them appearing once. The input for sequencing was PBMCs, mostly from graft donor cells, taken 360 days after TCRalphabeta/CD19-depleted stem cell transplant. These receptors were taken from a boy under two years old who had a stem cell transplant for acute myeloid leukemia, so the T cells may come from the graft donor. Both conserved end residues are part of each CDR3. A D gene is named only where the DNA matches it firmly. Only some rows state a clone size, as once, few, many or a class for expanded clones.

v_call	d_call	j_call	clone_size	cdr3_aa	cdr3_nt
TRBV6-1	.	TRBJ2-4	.	CASSMGVLAKNIQYF	TGTGCCAGCAGTATGGGAGTCCTAGCCAAAAACATTCAGTACTTC
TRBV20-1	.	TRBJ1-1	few	CSAIMMNTEAFF	TGCAGTGCTATCATGATGAACACTGAAGCTTTCTTT
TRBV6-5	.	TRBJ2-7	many	CASSGTYEQYF	TGTGCCTCCTCAGGGACCTACGAGCAGTACTTC
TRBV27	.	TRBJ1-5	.	CASSLSVVRSPQHF	TGTGCCAGCAGTTTATCGGTGGTTCGTTCGCCCCAGCATTTT
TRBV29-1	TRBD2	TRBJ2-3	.	CSAATSGGYTDTQYF	TGCAGCGCCGCGACTAGCGGGGGCTACACAGATACGCAGTATTTT
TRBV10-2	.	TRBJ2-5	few	CASSVVVQETQYF	TGCGCCAGCAGTGTGGTCGTCCAAGAGACCCAGTACTTC
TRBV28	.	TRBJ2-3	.	CASSLALSGADTQYF	TGTGCCAGCAGTCTCGCACTCTCAGGGGCAGATACGCAGTATTTT
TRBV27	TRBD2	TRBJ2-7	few	CASSLLAGGPSSFYEQYF	TGTGCCAGCAGTTTATTAGCGGGGGGGCCGTCTTCATTCTACGAGCAGTACTTC
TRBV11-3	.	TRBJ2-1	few	CASSLGGPLYNEQFF	TGTGCCAGCAGCTTAGGAGGACCGCTGTACAATGAGCAGTTCTTC
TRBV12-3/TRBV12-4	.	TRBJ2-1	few	CASSLDPTSANEQFF	TGTGCCAGCAGTTTAGACCCTACTTCCGCCAATGAGCAGTTCTTC
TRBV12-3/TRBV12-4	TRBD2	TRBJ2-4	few	CASSYRGGDKNIQYF	TGTGCCAGCAGTTATCGGGGGGGCGACAAAAACATTCAGTACTTC
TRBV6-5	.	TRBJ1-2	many	CASTYPGPNYGYTF	TGTGCCAGCACCTACCCCGGTCCCAACTATGGCTACACCTTC
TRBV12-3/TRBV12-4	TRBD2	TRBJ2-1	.	CASTTEAGGFNEQFF	TGTGCCAGCACCACGGAGGCGGGGGGTTTCAATGAGCAGTTCTTC
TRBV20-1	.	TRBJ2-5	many	CSASIEGPETQYF	TGCAGTGCTAGTATAGAGGGGCCGGAGACCCAGTACTTC
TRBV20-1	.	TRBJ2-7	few	CSARENDGAVRGYEQYF	TGCAGTGCTAGAGAAAACGACGGGGCAGTCCGAGGGTACGAGCAGTACTTC
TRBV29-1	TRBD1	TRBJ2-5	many	CSVEVEGGATQYF	TGCAGCGTTGAAGTGGAAGGGGGCGCGACCCAGTACTTC
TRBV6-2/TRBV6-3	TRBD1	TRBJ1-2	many	CASTELDRFYGYTF	TGTGCCAGCACCGAACTGGACAGGTTCTATGGCTACACCTTC
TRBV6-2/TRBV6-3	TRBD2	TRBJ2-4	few	CASSYAGGGPLAKNIQYF	TGTGCCAGCAGTTACGCGGGAGGGGGCCCCTTAGCCAAAAACATTCAGTACTTC
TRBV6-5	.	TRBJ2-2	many	CASSYWAGRPTGELFF	TGTGCCAGCAGTTACTGGGCAGGGAGGCCCACCGGGGAGCTGTTTTTT
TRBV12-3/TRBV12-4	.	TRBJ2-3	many	CASSLGRQFTDTQYF	TGTGCCAGCAGTTTAGGGAGACAATTCACAGATACGCAGTATTTT
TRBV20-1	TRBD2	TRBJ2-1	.	CSARARRGLAGAEQFF	TGCAGTGCTAGAGCCCGAAGGGGACTAGCGGGGGCTGAGCAGTTCTTC
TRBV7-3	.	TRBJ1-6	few	CASSSGSGNSPLHF	TGTGCCAGCAGCTCGGGAAGTGGAAATTCACCCCTCCACTTT
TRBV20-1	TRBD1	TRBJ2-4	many	CSAMVQGAGISKNIQYF	TGCAGTGCTATGGTACAGGGGGCGGGGATATCCAAAAACATTCAGTACTTC
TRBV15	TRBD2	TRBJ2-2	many	CATSRLAGGPNTGELFF	TGTGCCACCAGCCGACTAGCGGGGGGGCCGAACACCGGGGAGCTGTTTTTT
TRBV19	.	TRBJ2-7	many	CASSIAWGPYEQYF	TGTGCCAGTAGTATAGCATGGGGGCCGTACGAGCAGTACTTC
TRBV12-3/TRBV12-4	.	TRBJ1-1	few	CASSFGRLNTEAFF	TGTGCCAGCAGTTTCGGCCGATTGAACACTGAAGCTTTCTTT
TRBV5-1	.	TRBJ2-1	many	CASSFLEGVYNEQFF	TGCGCCAGCAGCTTTCTGGAGGGGGTCTACAATGAGCAGTTCTTC
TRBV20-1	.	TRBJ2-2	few	CSAAAGLDTGELFF	TGCAGTGCTGCTGCAGGACTGGACACCGGGGAGCTGTTTTTT
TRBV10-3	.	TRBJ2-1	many	CATGQPGDYNEQFF	TGTGCCACCGGACAGCCAGGGGACTACAATGAGCAGTTCTTC
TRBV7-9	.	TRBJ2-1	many	CASSKSRGNEQFF	TGTGCCAGCAGCAAATCCAGGGGCAATGAGCAGTTCTTC
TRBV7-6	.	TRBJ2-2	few	CASSLGWTVDTGELFF	TGTGCCAGCAGCCTAGGATGGACAGTTGACACCGGGGAGCTGTTTTTT
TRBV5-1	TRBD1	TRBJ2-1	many	CASSLTGNNEQFF	TGCGCCAGCAGCCTGACAGGGAACAATGAGCAGTTCTTC
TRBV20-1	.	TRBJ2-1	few	CSAYSGYSYNEQFF	TGCAGTGCCTACAGCGGTTATTCCTACAATGAGCAGTTCTTC
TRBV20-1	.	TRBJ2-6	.	CSARPTRPSGANVLTF	TGCAGTGCACGCCCGACAAGGCCCTCTGGGGCCAACGTCCTGACTTTC
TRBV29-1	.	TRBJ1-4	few	CSATATLGELFF	TGCAGCGCGACGGCGACCCTCGGGGAACTGTTTTTT
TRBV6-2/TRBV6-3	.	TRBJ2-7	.	CASSYARGSYEQYF	TGTGCCAGCAGTTACGCACGGGGATCCTACGAGCAGTACTTC
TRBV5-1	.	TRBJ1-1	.	CASSSTEIQGEEAFF	TGCGCCAGCAGCTCGACCGAAATACAGGGAGAGGAAGCTTTCTTT
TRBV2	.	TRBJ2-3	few	CASSEQVALTDTQYF	TGTGCCAGCAGTGAACAGGTGGCCCTCACAGATACGCAGTATTTT
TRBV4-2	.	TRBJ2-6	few	CASSHSNVLTF	TGTGCCAGCAGCCACTCCAACGTCCTGACTTTC
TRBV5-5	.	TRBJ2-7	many	CASSLDPLSEQYF	TGTGCCAGCAGCTTGGATCCTCTCTCCGAGCAGTACTTC
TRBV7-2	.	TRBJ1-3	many	CASSLDSSGNTIYF	TGTGCCAGCAGTTTGGACAGCTCTGGAAACACCATATATTTT